This T cell receptor beta chain comes out of a study of T cells in Graves' hyperthyroidism and ophthalmopathy. Stable hyperthyroidism: no ophthalmopathy progression over 18 months of follow-up. Patients between 18 and 65 years old had hyperthyroidism, newly diagnosed and lasting under 2 months. Diagnosis rested on symptoms, serum thyroxine and TRAb, thyroid ultrasound, and orbital computed tomography. It was RNA transcripts that yielded the amplified TCR beta CDR3 regions. Primed by the HTBI set, a first-round RT-PCR was run on the TCR CDR3. TCRdb processed the multiplex PCR reads anew with MiXCR; each CDR3 protein has one entry. The sample shows over 700,000 distinct CDR3 sequences, 30% to 40% of them seen only once. This receptor was taken from a woman aged 35 to 49 with Graves' hyperthyroidism. Sequenced: blood.

The CDR3 DNA sequence: TGCAGAGCGTCGACTAGCGGGAGCCATGAGCAGTTCTTC. Protein product: CRASTSGSHEQFF. This chain connects TRBV20-1 to TRBJ2-1; 12 nucleotides line up with TRBD2. Germline loops: CDR1 DFQATT, CDR2 SNEGSKA (reference sequence). The CDR3 extends over 13 amino acids.